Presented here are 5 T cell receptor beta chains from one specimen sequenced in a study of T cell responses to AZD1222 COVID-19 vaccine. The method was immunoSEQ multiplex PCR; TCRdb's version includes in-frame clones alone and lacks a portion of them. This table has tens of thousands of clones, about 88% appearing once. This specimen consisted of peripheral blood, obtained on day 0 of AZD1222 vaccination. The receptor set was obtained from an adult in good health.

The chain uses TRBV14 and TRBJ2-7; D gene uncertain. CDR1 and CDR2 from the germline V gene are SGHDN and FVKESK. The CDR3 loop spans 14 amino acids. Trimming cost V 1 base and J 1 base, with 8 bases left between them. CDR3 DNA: TGTGCCAGCAGCCAAGGTGCAGATTCCTACGAGCAGTACTTC. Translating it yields CASSQGADSYEQYF.

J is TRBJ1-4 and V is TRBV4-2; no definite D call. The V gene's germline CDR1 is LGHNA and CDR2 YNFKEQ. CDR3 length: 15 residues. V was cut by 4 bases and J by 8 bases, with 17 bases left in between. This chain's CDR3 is CASSPSGPLEEKLFF. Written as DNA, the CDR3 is TGTGCCAGCAGCCCCTCAGGTCCCCTGGAGGAAAAACTGTTTTTT.

The CDR3 reads CASSPPTVSGNTIYF. In nucleotides, the CDR3 is TGTGCCAGCTCACCACCGACAGTCTCTGGAAACACCATATATTTT. V is TRBV18 and J is TRBJ1-3, with D possibly being TRBD1 (5 bases). From germline, CDR1 is KGHSH and CDR2 LQKENI. Trimming shortened V by 0 bases and J by 0 bases, and 6 bases separated the two germline ends. The CDR3 contains 15 residues.

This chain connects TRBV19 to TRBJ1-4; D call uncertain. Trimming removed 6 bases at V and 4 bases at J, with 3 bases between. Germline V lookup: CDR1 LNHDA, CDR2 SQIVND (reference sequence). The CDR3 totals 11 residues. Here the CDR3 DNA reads TGTGCCAGTAGGATTAATGAAAAACTGTTTTTT. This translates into CASRINEKLFF.

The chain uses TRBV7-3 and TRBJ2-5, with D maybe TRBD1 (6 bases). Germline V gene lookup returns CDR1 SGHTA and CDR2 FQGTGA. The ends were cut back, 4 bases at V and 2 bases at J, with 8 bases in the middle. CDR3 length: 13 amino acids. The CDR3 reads CASSSGVQETQYF. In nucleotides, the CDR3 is TGTGCCAGCAGCTCAGGGGTTCAAGAGACCCAGTACTTC.